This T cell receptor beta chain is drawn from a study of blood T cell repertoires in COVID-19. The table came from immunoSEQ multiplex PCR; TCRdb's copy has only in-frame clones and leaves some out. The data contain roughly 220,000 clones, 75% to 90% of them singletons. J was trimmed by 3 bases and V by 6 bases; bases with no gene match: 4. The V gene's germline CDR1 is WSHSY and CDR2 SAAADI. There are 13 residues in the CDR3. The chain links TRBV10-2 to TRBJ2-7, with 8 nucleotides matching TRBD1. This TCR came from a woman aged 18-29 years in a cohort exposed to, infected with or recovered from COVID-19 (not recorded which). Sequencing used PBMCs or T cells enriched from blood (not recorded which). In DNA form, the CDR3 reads TGCGCCAGCAGGGGACAGGCCCGCTACGAGCAGTACTTC. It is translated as CASRGQARYEQYF.